Listed below are T cell receptor beta chains from one sample, sequenced in a study of blood T cells in healthy people across ages. Via MiXCR, TCRdb re-called the 5' RACE reads, giving one row per CDR3 protein. The sample has over 700,000 distinct CDR3 sequences, around 25% seen once. The data also belong to a second study, concerning T cells of mothers and their children.

Material for sequencing was blood. Source of these receptors: a boy younger than 18 in good health. Both conserved end residues are part of each CDR3. D genes are given only for firm matches. Rows give clone size only sometimes, using once, few, many, or a class for an expanded clone.

V: TRBV7-8; J: TRBJ2-3; size: .; length: 17; D: TRBD2; DNA: TGTGCCAGCAGGAGCTTACCGGGACTAGCGGGGAAAGATACGCAGTATTTT; CDR3: CASRSLPGLAGKDTQYF
V: TRBV29-1; J: TRBJ2-3; size: few; length: 16; D: TRBD2; DNA: TGCAGCGTTGCCCCACGTCTAGCGGGAGTAACAGATACGCAGTATTTT; CDR3: CSVAPRLAGVTDTQYF
V: TRBV12-3/TRBV12-4; J: TRBJ2-7; size: few; length: 13; D: TRBD2; DNA: TGTGCCAGCGCTAGCGGGAGGGCCGGCGAGCAGTACTTC; CDR3: CASASGRAGEQYF
V: TRBV29-1; J: TRBJ1-1; size: .; length: 12; D: .; DNA: TGCAGCGTTTCTTGGATGAACACTGAAGCTTTCTTT; CDR3: CSVSWMNTEAFF
V: TRBV29-1; J: TRBJ1-4; size: .; length: 12; D: .; DNA: TGCAGCGGGGGACACCCTCCCGAAAAACTGTTTTTT; CDR3: CSGGHPPEKLFF
V: TRBV20-1; J: TRBJ2-2; size: .; length: 14; D: .; DNA: TGCAGTGCTAGAGGTGGGACGAACACCGGGGAGCTGTTTTTT; CDR3: CSARGGTNTGELFF
V: TRBV7-2; J: TRBJ2-1; size: .; length: 17; D: TRBD2; DNA: TGTGCCAGCAGCTTAGGTCGGGAAGCGGGAAGCCCCTCCATGAAATTCTTC; CDR3: CASSLGREAGSPSMKFF
V: TRBV6-1; J: TRBJ2-2; size: .; length: 16; D: TRBD2; DNA: TGTGCCAGCGCGATTGGACTAGCGGAGAACACCGGGGAGCTGTTTTTT; CDR3: CASAIGLAENTGELFF
V: TRBV7-9; J: TRBJ2-6; size: few; length: 16; D: TRBD2; DNA: TGTGCCAGCAGTGGACTAGCGGGGGCTTGGGCCAACGTCCTGACTTTC; CDR3: CASSGLAGAWANVLTF
V: TRBV29-1; J: TRBJ1-2; size: few; length: 12; D: .; DNA: TGCAGCGTCTTGAACCCGGACCGTGGCTACACCTTC; CDR3: CSVLNPDRGYTF
V: TRBV29-1; J: TRBJ2-3; size: few; length: 15; D: .; DNA: TGCAGCGTTGACCAAACCCAGTCTAGCACAGATACGCAGTATTTT; CDR3: CSVDQTQSSTDTQYF